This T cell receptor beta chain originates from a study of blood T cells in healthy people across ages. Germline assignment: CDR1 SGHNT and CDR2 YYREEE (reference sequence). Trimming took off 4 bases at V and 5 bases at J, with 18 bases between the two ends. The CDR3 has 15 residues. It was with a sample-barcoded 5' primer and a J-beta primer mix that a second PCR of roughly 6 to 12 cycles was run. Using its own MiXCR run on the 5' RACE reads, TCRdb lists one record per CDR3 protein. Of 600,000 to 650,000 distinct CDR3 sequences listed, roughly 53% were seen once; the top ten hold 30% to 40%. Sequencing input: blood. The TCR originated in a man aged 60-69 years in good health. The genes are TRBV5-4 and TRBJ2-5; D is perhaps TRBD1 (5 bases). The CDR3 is CASSAKTAGAETQYF. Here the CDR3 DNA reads TGTGCCAGCAGCGCCAAGACAGCAGGAGCGGAGACCCAGTACTTC.